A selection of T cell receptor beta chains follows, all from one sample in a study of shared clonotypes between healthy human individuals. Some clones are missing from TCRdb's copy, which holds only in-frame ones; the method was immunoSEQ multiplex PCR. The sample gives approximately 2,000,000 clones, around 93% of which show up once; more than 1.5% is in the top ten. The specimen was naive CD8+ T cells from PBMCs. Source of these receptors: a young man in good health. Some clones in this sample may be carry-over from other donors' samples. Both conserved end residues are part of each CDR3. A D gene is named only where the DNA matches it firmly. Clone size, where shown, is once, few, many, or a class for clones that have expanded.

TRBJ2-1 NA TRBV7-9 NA TGTGCCAGCAGCTTAGCGCATGTGAATGAGCAGTTCTTC CASSLAHVNEQFF
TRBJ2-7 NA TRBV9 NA TGTGCCAGCAGTTACCAAGTGGCGCCGACCCCCGGCTACGAGCAGTACTTC CASSYQVAPTPGYEQYF
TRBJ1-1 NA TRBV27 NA TGTGCCAGCAGTTTCGGGGGGTCTTTTGGAGAAGCTTTCTTT CASSFGGSFGEAFF
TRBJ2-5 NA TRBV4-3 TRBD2 TGCGCCAGCAGCCAAGACCTGGGGGAGGGAGAGACCCAGTACTTC CASSQDLGEGETQYF
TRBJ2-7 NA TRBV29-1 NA TGCAGCGGGGACGGGGCCGAGCAGTACTTC CSGDGAEQYF
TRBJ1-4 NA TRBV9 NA TGTGCCAGCAGCGTAGGAGGTCGGAATGAAAAACTGTTTTTT CASSVGGRNEKLFF
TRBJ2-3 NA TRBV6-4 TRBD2 TGTGCCAGCAGCTATAGCGGGAGGGCTACAGATACGCAGTATTTT CASSYSGRATDTQYF
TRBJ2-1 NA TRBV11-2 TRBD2 TGTGCCAGCAGCTCCTCTACGGGGGGTTCTCGGTTCTTC CASSSSTGGSRFF
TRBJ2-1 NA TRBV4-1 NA TGCGCCAGCAGCCAAGATCCGACTAGTTGGTCCAATGAGCAGTTCTTC CASSQDPTSWSNEQFF
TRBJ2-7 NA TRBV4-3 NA TGCGCCAGCAGCCAAGATTGGAGGGGGCTATCCTACGAGCAGTACTTC CASSQDWRGLSYEQYF
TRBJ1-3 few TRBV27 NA TGTGCCAGCAGTTTATCCTGGGGCAGAGGAAACACCATATATTTT CASSLSWGRGNTIYF
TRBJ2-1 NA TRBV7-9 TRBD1 TGTGCCAGCAGCTCAAGGGACAGCTACAATGAGCAGTTCTTC CASSSRDSYNEQFF
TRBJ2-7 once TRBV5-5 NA TGTGCCAGCAGCTTTTCTGCTAACTCCTACGAGCAGTACTTC CASSFSANSYEQYF
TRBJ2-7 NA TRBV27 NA TGTGCCAGCAGTCCACGACTCATTCCCTACGAGCAGTACTTC CASSPRLIPYEQYF
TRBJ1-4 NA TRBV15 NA TGTGCCACCAGCAGAGATCTAATGGAGGGCGCTAATGAAAAACTGTTTTTT CATSRDLMEGANEKLFF
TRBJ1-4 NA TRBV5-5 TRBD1 TGTGCCAGCAGCGCTGGCAACCAGGGGGCGCCCGCAAATGAAAAACTGTTTTTT CASSAGNQGAPANEKLFF